This T cell receptor beta chain was recorded in a study of beta chain features in type 1 diabetes. The study reverse transcribed the entire isolated RNA, so it sequenced expressed TCRB transcripts. Assay used: immunoSEQ multiplex PCR; TCRdb lists only in-frame clones, some missing. Of hundreds of thousands of clones in the sample, 13% are singletons; the top ten hold less than 0.025%. This clone was seen a few times. Antigen unknown. Deletions cut 5 bases from V and 1 base from J, with 11 bases between. Germline V lookup: CDR1 SGHAT, CDR2 FQNNGV. The CDR3 loop spans 14 amino acids. Broader study findings: Type 1 diabetes patients showed a moderate but significant shortening of TCRB CDR3s in all four CD4+ subsets. Resolution of whether HLA type affects TCRB rearrangement was not achieved here.

The single heparinised draw taken from each donor contained about 120 mL of blood on average. In all sorted populations, purity surpassed 95%. This clonotype was sampled from a man aged 18 to 30 with type 1 diabetes. The genes are TRBV11-2 and TRBJ2-5; D might be TRBD1 (6 bases). The sample consisted of naive CD4+ T cells from blood. The CDR3 DNA follows: TGTGCCAGCAGCCAACAGGGCTTCCAAGAGACCCAGTACTTC. Its translation: CASSQQGFQETQYF.